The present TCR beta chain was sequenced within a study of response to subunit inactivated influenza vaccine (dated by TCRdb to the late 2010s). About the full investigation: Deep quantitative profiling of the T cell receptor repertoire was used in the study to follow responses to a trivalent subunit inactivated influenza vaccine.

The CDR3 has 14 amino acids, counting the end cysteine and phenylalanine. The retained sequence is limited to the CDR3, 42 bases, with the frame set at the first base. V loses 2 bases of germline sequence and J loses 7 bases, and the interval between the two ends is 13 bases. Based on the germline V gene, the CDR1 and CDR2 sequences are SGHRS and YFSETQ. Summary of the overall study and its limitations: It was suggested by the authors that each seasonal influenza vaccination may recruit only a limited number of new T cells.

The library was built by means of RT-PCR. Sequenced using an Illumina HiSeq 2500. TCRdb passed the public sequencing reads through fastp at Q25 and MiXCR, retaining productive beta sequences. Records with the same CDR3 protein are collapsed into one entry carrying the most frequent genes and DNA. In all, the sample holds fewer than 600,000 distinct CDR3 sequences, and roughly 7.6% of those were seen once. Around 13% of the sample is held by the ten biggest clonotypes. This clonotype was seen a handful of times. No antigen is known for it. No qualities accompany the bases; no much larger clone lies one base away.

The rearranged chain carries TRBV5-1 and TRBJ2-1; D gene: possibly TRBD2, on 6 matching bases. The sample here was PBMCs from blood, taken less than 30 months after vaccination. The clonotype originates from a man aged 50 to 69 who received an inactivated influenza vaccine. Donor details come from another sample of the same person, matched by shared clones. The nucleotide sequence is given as TGCGCCAGCAGCTTAGACGTGGGGAGGAATGAGCAGTTCTTC. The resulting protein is CASSLDVGRNEQFF. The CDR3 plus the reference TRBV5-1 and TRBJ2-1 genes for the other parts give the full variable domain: KAGVTQTPRYLIKTRGQQVTLSCSPISGHRSVSWYQQTPGQGLQFLFEYFSETQRNKGNFPGRFSGRQFSNSRSEMNVSTLELGDSALYLCASSLDVGRNEQFFGPGTRLTVL.